Presented here are 23 T cell receptor beta chains from one specimen sequenced in a study of CD8+CD57+ T cells in acquired aplastic anemia. Patients sequenced had flow cytometry evidence of CD8+CD57+ cell expansion. Using genomic DNA as the template, TCR beta VDJ and CDR3 profiling was carried out. TCRdb itself ran the reads through MiXCR, one entry per CDR3 protein. The sample shows around 150,000 distinct CDR3 sequences, around 48% of them seen only once. Sequenced material: sorted CD4+, CD8+, or CD8+CD57+ T cells (not recorded which) from PBMCs. The origin of the receptors is a human donor with aplastic anemia.

A few counts support this clonotype. The chain carries TRBV27 and TRBJ2-3, with D unclear. Germline V CDR1 and CDR2: MNHEY, SMNVEV (reference sequence). V was pared by 4 bases and J by 10 bases, with 12 bases between. The CDR3 extends over 12 amino acids. The CDR3 loop reads CASSSRQAPQYF. The CDR3 DNA sequence: TGTGCCAGCAGTTCCCGCCAGGCGCCGCAGTATTTT.

A single count supports this clonotype. The junction shows a germline mismatch at one end, possibly a read error. The chain carries TRBV19 and TRBJ1-5; a weak D match, TRBD1 (5 bases). The CDR3 is 13 amino acids. Germline V gene sequence: CDR1 LNHDA, CDR2 SQIVND (reference sequence). The CDR3 DNA is TGTGCCAGTAGTATGGGGCTTGGTCAGCCCCAGCCTTTT. Encoded protein: CASSMGLGQPQPF.

This clonotype was seen repeatedly, ten times or more. This chain uses TRBV4-2 with TRBJ2-5; 10 bases align to TRBD1. J gave up 5 bases and V 1 base, and 4 bases lay outside the gene matches. The CDR3 extends over 15 amino acids. The germline CDR1 and CDR2 sequences are LGHNA and YNFKEQ. Here the CDR3 reads CASSQGGTGDETQYF. The CDR3 DNA reads TGTGCCAGCAGCCAAGGCGGGACAGGGGACGAGACCCAGTACTTC.

Only one count was recorded for this clonotype. Being one base from a much bigger clone, this may be a read error. The V call is TRBV14, the J call TRBJ1-1; D is unclear. The CDR3 is 15 residues long. The V gene lost 3 bases and the J gene lost 1 base, with 12 bases spanning the gap. CDR1 and CDR2 (germline): SGHDN, FVKESK. This chain's CDR3 is CASSQLLRRNTEAFF. The CDR3 nucleotides read TGTGCCAGCAGCCAGCTATTACGGAGGAACACTGAAGCTTTCTTT. The complete variable domain, with remaining parts taken from reference TRBV14 and TRBJ1-1, reads EAGVTQFPSHSVIEKGQTVTLRCDPISGHDNLYWYRRVMGKEIKFLLHFVKESKQDESGMPNNRFLAERTGGTYSTLKVQPAELEDSGVYFCASSQLLRRNTEAFFGQGTRLTVV.

This clonotype showed up many times. The chain is built from TRBV30 and TRBJ1-6, with no clear D. CDR3 length equals 11 residues. V was cut by 4 bases and J by 7 bases, with 5 bases left in between. CDR1 and CDR2 (germline): GTSNPN, SVGIG (reference sequence). The CDR3 is CAWNANSPLHF. The CDR3 nucleotides are TGTGCCTGGAACGCAAATTCACCCCTCCACTTT. The full variable domain, its missing parts supplied by reference TRBV30 and TRBJ1-6, is SQTIHQWPATLVQPVGSPLSLECTVEGTSNPNLYWYRQAAGRGLQLLFYSVGIGQISSEVPQNLSASRPQDRQFILSSKKLLLSDSGFYLCAWNANSPLHFGNGTRLTVT.

This clonotype was found many times. The rearrangement joins TRBV29-1 to TRBJ2-1; 14 nucleotides agree with TRBD2. Germline loops: CDR1 SQVTM, CDR2 ANQGSEA. The V and J ends lost 8 bases and 8 bases, in that order; junction bases with no gene match: 11. The CDR3 contains 15 residues. CDR3 amino acids: CSTGTSGSVGDEQFF. DNA for the CDR3: TGCAGCACCGGGACTAGCGGGAGTGTTGGCGATGAGCAGTTCTTC.

The chain links TRBV10-3 to TRBJ1-2, with D hard to call. Germline assignment: CDR1 ENHRY and CDR2 SYGVKD. Deletions cut 3 bases from V and 8 bases from J, with 4 bases between. The CDR3 is 10 residues long. In nucleotides, the CDR3 is TGTGCCATCAGTGACAAAGGCTACACCTTC. Amino acids: CAISDKGYTF.

Ten or more counts support this clonotype. The chain is built from TRBV7-2 and TRBJ2-7; D perhaps matches TRBD1 (6 bases). CDR1 is SGHTA, CDR2 FQGNSA, per germline. The CDR3 runs to 14 residues. The V and J ends lost 0 bases and 5 bases respectively, with 11 bases between them. The CDR3 DNA is TGTGCCAGCAGCTTAGCACACAGGGCCCACGAGCAGTACTTC. Translation gives CASSLAHRAHEQYF.

This clonotype was found a few times. V and J are TRBV5-6 and TRBJ2-3; D possibly matches TRBD1 or TRBD2 (5 bases each). The CDR3 extends over 16 amino acids. The germline CDR1 and CDR2 sequences are SGHDT and YYEEEE. The germline V and J ends were trimmed by 0 bases and 0 bases, with 11 bases remaining between them. This CDR3 reads CASSLGGPISTDTQYF. The CDR3 coding sequence is TGTGCCAGCAGCTTGGGGGGACCGATTAGCACAGATACGCAGTATTTT.

The chain employs TRBV27 and TRBJ2-1; D tentatively reads TRBD1 or TRBD2 (6 bases each). CDR1 and CDR2 (germline): MNHEY, SMNVEV (reference sequence). Trimming took off 3 bases at V and 5 bases at J, with 14 bases between the two ends. This CDR3 comprises 15 residues. DNA of the CDR3: TGTGCCAGCAGTTTGGGCAGGGGAGGAAACAATGAGCAGTTCTTC. Translated: CASSLGRGGNNEQFF.

This clonotype occurred once. V usage is TRBV6-1 and J usage is TRBJ2-3; TRBD2 aligns across 7 bases. The trim removed 7 bases at V and 6 bases at J, leaving 7 bases unmatched. The CDR3 length is 13 residues. From germline, CDR1 is MNHNS and CDR2 SASEGT. The CDR3 loop reads CASTAGATDTQYF. The CDR3 DNA sequence: TGTGCCAGCACCGCGGGAGCCACGGATACGCAGTATTTT.

At least ten counts were recorded for this clonotype. The rearrangement joins TRBV12-3 or TRBV12-4 to TRBJ2-7, with 8 bases aligning to TRBD2. The J segment lost 2 bases and the V segment lost 2 bases, leaving 23 bases of the junction unmatched. This CDR3 is 21 amino acids long. CDR3: CASSLMPGGVSRAARPYEQYF. CDR3 bases: TGTGCCAGCAGTTTAATGCCGGGAGGGGTCTCCCGCGCGGCGAGACCCTACGAGCAGTACTTC.

This chain connects TRBV24-1 to TRBJ2-1, with D perhaps matching TRBD1 (6 bases). Per the germline V gene, CDR1 is KGHDR and CDR2 is SFDVKD. This CDR3 contains 15 residues. Trimming took off 5 bases at V and 4 bases at J, with 14 bases between the two ends. The CDR3: CATSGPEGVYNEQFF. CDR3 DNA sequence: TGTGCCACCAGTGGACCTGAGGGGGTATACAATGAGCAGTTCTTC.

This chain joins TRBV7-9 and TRBJ1-2, with D maybe TRBD1 (5 bases). The V end was cut by 3 bases, the J end by 4 bases, with 9 bases between. The germline V gene encodes CDR1 SEHNR and CDR2 FQNEAQ (reference sequence). This CDR3 has 13 amino acids. The CDR3 here is CASSLGTFYGYTF. CDR3 DNA sequence: TGTGCCAGCAGCTTGGGGACCTTCTATGGCTACACCTTC.

This clonotype was detected a few times. The rearrangement joins TRBV6-2 or TRBV6-3 to TRBJ1-2; D is possibly TRBD1 (5 bases). The CDR3 extends over 12 amino acids. The V gene lost 6 bases and the J gene lost 4 bases, with 9 bases spanning the gap. Germline CDR1 and CDR2: MNHEY and SVGEGT. DNA for the CDR3: TGTGCCAGCAGGGGGGGAGGCTATGGCTACACCTTC. It encodes CASRGGGYGYTF.

This clonotype was observed many times. The genes are TRBV6-5 and TRBJ1-5; D gene unclear. V lost 2 bases, J lost 4 bases, and 6 bases lay in between. Germline CDR1 reads MNHEY; CDR2 reads SVGAGI. The CDR3 length is 13 residues. Here the CDR3 reads CASSYRVNQPQHF. The CDR3 DNA follows: TGTGCCAGCAGTTACAGGGTGAATCAGCCCCAGCATTTT.

In DNA, the CDR3 is TGTGCCAGCATCGTGACAGATGACAACTATGGCTACACCTTC. Its protein is CASIVTDDNYGYTF. The chain uses TRBV7-9 and TRBJ1-2, with a weak D call TRBD1 (5 bases). Trimming removed 7 bases from V and 2 bases from J, with 14 bases in between. The CDR3 runs 14 residues. Germline V CDR1 and CDR2: SEHNR, FQNEAQ (reference sequence).

The chain combines TRBV20-1 with TRBJ2-7; D might be TRBD1 (5 bases). Germline V CDR1 and CDR2: DFQATT, SNEGSKA (reference sequence). V was cut by 1 base and J by 3 bases, with 7 bases left in between. The CDR3 is 12 residues long. CDR3 coding DNA: TGCAGTGCTAGAGGCAGGGACTACGAGCAGTACGTC. As protein: CSARGRDYEQYV.

The chain combines TRBV29-1 with TRBJ1-1; D is uncertain. This CDR3 is 11 amino acids long. Germline V lookup: CDR1 SQVTM, CDR2 ANQGSEA. Trimming took off 3 bases at V and 12 bases at J, with 14 bases between the two ends. The CDR3 loop is CSVDWQTVSFF. DNA of the CDR3: TGCAGCGTTGATTGGCAGACCGTGTCTTTCTTT.

The table lists this clonotype with a few counts. The chain has TRBV3-1 and TRBJ1-1; D is ambiguous. CDR1 LGHDT and CDR2 YNNKEL come from the germline V gene (reference sequence). V lost 5 bases and J lost 8, with 15 bases in between. The CDR3 loop spans 13 amino acids. The CDR3 spells CASSFDSAREAFF. In DNA, the CDR3 is TGTGCCAGCAGCTTCGATTCAGCCCGAGAAGCTTTCTTT.

With respect to this clonotype: A much larger clone differs by one base, so this may be a read error. This chain links TRBV18 with TRBJ2-7; D is undetermined. The CDR3 totals 13 residues. V was shortened by 5 bases and J by 1 base, with 9 bases between the two germline ends. The germline gives CDR1 KGHSH, CDR2 LQKENI. CDR3 sequence reads: CASSDVGSYEQYF. The DNA of the CDR3 is TGTGCCAGCTCAGACGTAGGTTCCTACGAGCAGTACTTC.

The CDR3 sequence is CASSQRDRDNSPLHF. The CDR3 DNA is TGTGCCAGTAGCCAACGGGACCGGGATAATTCACCCCTCCACTTT. The chain recombines TRBV19 with TRBJ1-6; D is perhaps TRBD1 (5 bases). V lost 6 bases, J lost 5 bases, and 14 bases lay in between. The CDR3 is made up of 15 amino acids. Germline CDR1 LNHDA, CDR2 SQIVND (reference sequence).

Concerning this clonotype itself: A read error may explain this, as a much larger clone is one base away. This likely comes from a read error, as the CDR3 has no conserved phenylalanine or tryptophan at its end. The chain has TRBV19 and TRBJ2-4; 10 bases line up with TRBD2. The CDR3 contains 13 residues. Per germline, CDR1 LNHDA and CDR2 SQIVND (reference sequence). With 5 bases clipped from V and 8 bases from J, the junction kept 3 bases outside the gene matches. The CDR3 nucleotides are TGTGCCAGTAGTCTAGCGGGAGCGGACATTCAGTACCTC. Its translation: CASSLAGADIQYL.